The rows below give T cell receptor beta chains drawn from one sample of a study of CD8 T cells in ankylosing spondylitis. TCRdb fed the 5' RACE reads into MiXCR, producing one record per CDR3 protein. The data contain hundreds of thousands of distinct CDR3 sequences, approximately 12% of them singletons. The material sequenced was blood, either unsorted or a sorted T cell fraction (not recorded which). The receptors here all came from a male donor with ankylosing spondylitis. Both conserved end residues are part of each CDR3. A D gene is named only where the DNA matches it firmly. Rows may omit the clone size; those that give it use once, few, many or a size class.

clone size | D gene | J gene | V gene | CDR3 DNA | CDR3 protein
- | - | TRBJ2-2 | TRBV27 | TGTGCCAGCAAATGGACGGCCGGGGAGCTGTTTTTT | CASKWTAGELFF
few | - | TRBJ2-1 | TRBV10-2 | TGCGCCTTCCCGCCCCAAGCGATTGACTACAATGAGCAGTTCTTC | CAFPPQAIDYNEQFF
few | TRBD1 | TRBJ2-7 | TRBV5-1 | TGCGCCAGCAGCGGAAACGGGACAGGCAATTACGAGCAGTACTTC | CASSGNGTGNYEQYF
- | - | TRBJ1-1 | TRBV20-1 | TGCAGTGCGACAGCTACCTTAATCGAAGCTTTCTTT | CSATATLIEAFF
many | - | TRBJ2-1 | TRBV12-3/TRBV12-4 | TGTGCCAGCAGTTTGACTAGGGAGCAGTTCTTC | CASSLTREQFF
- | TRBD1 | TRBJ2-3 | TRBV7-9 | TGTGCCAGCAGCCCTGACAGGGCGTCAGATACGCAGTGTTTT | CASSPDRASDTQCF
- | - | TRBJ1-4 | TRBV10-1 | TGCGCCAGCAGTGGAGGCGTCAGGAATGAAAAACTGTTTTTT | CASSGGVRNEKLFF
- | - | TRBJ2-1 | TRBV24-1 | TGTGCCACCAGTGACGAGGGGGCCTACAATGAGCAGTTCTTC | CATSDEGAYNEQFF
few | - | TRBJ1-2 | TRBV11-2 | TGTGCCAGCAGCTTAGATTCTACTCCCAGCTATGGCTACACCTTC | CASSLDSTPSYGYTF
few | TRBD2 | TRBJ2-2 | TRBV5-1 | TGCGCCAGCAGCCCTTCGACTAGCGGAGGAGGGACCGGGGAGCTGTTTTTT | CASSPSTSGGGTGELFF
few | - | TRBJ2-3 | TRBV20-1 | TGCAGTGCCTCCCCTGGGGCAGATACGCAGTATTTT | CSASPGADTQYF
- | TRBD1 | TRBJ1-4 | TRBV28 | TGTGCCAGCAGTTTAACCGGACAGGGCGATGGTGAAAAACTGTTTTTT | CASSLTGQGDGEKLFF
few | TRBD2 | TRBJ2-3 | TRBV29-1 | TGCAGCGTTAGGGAGGGAAGTCCAGATACGCAGTATTTT | CSVREGSPDTQYF
- | TRBD2 | TRBJ2-2 | TRBV25-1 | TGTGCCAGCAGTGATTGGGGGGGGGACACCGGGGAGCTGTTTTTT | CASSDWGGDTGELFF
once | - | TRBJ1-4 | TRBV7-9 | TGTGCCAGCAGCCCACCGGGGGGCACTAATGAAAAACTGTTTTTT | CASSPPGGTNEKLFF
- | TRBD2 | TRBJ2-3 | TRBV27 | TGTGCCAGCAGACCGGGACTAGCGGGACCACCAGATACGCAGTATTTT | CASRPGLAGPPDTQYF
- | TRBD1 | TRBJ1-1 | TRBV18 | TGTGCCAGCTCACCCTGGGACAGAGTGAACACTGAAGCTTTCTTT | CASSPWDRVNTEAFF